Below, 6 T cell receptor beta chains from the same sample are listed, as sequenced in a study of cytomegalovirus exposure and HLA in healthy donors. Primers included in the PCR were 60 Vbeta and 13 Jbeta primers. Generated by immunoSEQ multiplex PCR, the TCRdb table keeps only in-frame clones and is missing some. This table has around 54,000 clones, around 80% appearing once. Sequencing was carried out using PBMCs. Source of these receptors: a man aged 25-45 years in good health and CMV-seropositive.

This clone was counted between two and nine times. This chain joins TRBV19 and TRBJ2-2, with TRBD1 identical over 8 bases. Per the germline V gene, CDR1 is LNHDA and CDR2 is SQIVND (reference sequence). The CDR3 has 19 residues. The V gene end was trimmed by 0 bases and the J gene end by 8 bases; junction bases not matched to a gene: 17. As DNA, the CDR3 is TGTGCCAGTAGTATAGATGAAGCGATGACAGGGGTTGGAATAGGGGAGCTGTTTTTT. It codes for CASSIDEAMTGVGIGELFF.

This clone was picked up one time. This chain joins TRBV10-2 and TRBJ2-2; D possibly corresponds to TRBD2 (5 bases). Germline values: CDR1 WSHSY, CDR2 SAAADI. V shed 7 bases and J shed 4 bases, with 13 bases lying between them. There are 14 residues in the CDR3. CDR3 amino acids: CASNEGYGTGELFF. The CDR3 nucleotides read TGCGCCAGCAACGAGGGTTACGGCACCGGGGAGCTGTTTTTT.

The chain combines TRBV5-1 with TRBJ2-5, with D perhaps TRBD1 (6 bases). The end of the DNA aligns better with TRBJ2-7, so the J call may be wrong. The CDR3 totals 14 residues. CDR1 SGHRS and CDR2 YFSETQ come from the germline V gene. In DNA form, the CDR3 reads TGCGCCAGCAGTGTCGTAGTAGGGGGCTACGAGCAGTACTTC. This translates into CASSVVVGGYEQYF.

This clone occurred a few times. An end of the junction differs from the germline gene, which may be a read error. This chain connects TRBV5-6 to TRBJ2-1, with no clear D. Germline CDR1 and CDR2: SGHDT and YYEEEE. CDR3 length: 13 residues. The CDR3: CASTRDSHNEQFF. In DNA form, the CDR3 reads TGTGCCAGCACCAGAGACTCCCACAATGAGCAGTTCTTC.

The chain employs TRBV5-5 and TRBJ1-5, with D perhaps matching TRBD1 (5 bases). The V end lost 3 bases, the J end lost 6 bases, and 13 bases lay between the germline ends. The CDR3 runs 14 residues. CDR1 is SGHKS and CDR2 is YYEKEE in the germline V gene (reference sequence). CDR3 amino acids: CASSWGQGGQPQHF. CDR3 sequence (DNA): TGTGCCAGCAGCTGGGGCCAGGGAGGTCAGCCCCAGCATTTT.

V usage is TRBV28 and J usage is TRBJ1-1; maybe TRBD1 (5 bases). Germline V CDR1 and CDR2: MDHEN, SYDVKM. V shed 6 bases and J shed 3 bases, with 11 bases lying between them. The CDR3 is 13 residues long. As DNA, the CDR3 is TGTGCCAGCAGAGGGAGGGGAGACACTGAAGCTTTCTTT. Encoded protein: CASRGRGDTEAFF.